This TCR beta chain was recorded in a study of blood T cells in healthy people across ages. A word on this clonotype: Its antigen is not identified.

Study-wide results and limits: Per million T cells, TCR beta diversity dropped about linearly as age rose.

Alongside a J-beta primer mix, a sample-barcoded 5' primer served in a second PCR lasting about 7 to 11 cycles. One entry per CDR3 protein, called by TCRdb with MiXCR from the 5' RACE reads. The table lists more than 650,000 distinct CDR3 sequences, 22% of them singletons. Total RNA extraction produced at least 5.5 micrograms (per sample) for the study. Trimming pared 5 bases from V and 5 bases from J, leaving 16 bases between. This CDR3 spans 14 amino acids. The clonotype was recovered from a man between 65 and 85 years old in good health. Specimen: blood. The genes are TRBV12-3 or TRBV12-4 and TRBJ2-7, with D possibly TRBD1 on 5 matching bases. Here the CDR3 reads CASSAPGILDEQYF. CDR3 bases: TGTGCCAGCAGTGCACCAGGGATTTTGGACGAGCAGTACTTC.